This T cell receptor (beta chain) was found in a study of cytomegalovirus exposure and HLA in healthy donors. In germline, CDR1 is SGHRS, CDR2 YFSETQ. The length of the CDR3 is 15 residues. The V and J ends lost 0 bases and 10 bases, in that order; junction bases with no gene match: 10. Notes on the study in general: TCR beta sequences reportedly predicted most subjects' HLA-A and HLA-B alleles accurately. More clonal expansion characterized HLA-associated TCR beta chains than equally common others in a later analysis.

Primers included in the PCR were 60 Vbeta and 13 Jbeta primers. The protocol was immunoSEQ multiplex PCR, while the TCRdb copy is restricted to in-frame clones and leaves out a portion. In the table there are fewer than 200,000 clones, about 83% of which are singletons. A word on this clone: The antigen remains undetermined.

Sample: PBMCs. The rearrangement joins TRBV5-1 to TRBJ2-1, with 7 nucleotides matching TRBD2. The receptor's source is a female donor in good health and CMV-seronegative. CDR3 residues: CASSLVGTTVREQFF. The CDR3 DNA is TGCGCCAGCAGCTTGGTTGGGACTACTGTCCGGGAGCAGTTCTTC.